This TCR beta chain was captured in a study of Tregs in tolerant kidney transplant recipients. Study results and caveats: In tolerant patients, donor-specific Tregs outgrew total Tregs, suggesting antigen-driven expansion.

The V and J ends lost 4 bases and 3 bases, in that order; junction bases with no gene match: 8. Germline-derived CDR1 and CDR2 are SGHRS and YFSETQ. The CDR3 has 15 residues. Related graft donors supplied nonmyeloablative bone marrow transplants, and mixed chimerism was transient. Worth noting for this clone: The antigen is undetermined.

Assay used: immunoSEQ multiplex PCR; TCRdb lists only in-frame clones, some missing. This table holds tens of thousands of clones, 81% found once. This clonotype was sampled from a human patient who received a combined kidney and bone marrow transplant. Some T cells may have originated in the graft donor. The sample here was CD8+ T cells from blood (PBMCs), taken 6 months after the transplant. V usage is TRBV5-1 and J usage is TRBJ1-1; 8 bases fit TRBD1. CDR3 DNA: TGCGCCAGCAGCCCGGGACAGGCTCAATACACTGAAGCTTTCTTT. Protein sequence: CASSPGQAQYTEAFF.